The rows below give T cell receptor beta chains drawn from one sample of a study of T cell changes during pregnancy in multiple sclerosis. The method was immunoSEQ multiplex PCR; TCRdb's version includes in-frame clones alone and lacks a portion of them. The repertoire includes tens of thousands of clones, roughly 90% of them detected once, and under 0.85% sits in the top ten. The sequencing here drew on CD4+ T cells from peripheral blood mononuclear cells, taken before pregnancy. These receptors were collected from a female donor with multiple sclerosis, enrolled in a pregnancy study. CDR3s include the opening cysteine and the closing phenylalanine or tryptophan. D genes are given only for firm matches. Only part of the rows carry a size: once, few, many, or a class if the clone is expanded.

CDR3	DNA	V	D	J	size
CASSYGRVSSYEQYF	TGTGCCAGCAGTTACGGCAGGGTCTCATCGTACGAGCAGTACTTC	TRBV6-6	NA	TRBJ2-7	NA
CSATLLYEQYF	TGCAGTGCTACCCTTTTGTACGAGCAGTACTTC	TRBV20-1	NA	TRBJ2-7	NA
CASSNSISTRAGATEAFF	TGTGCCAGCAGCAACTCAATATCAACCCGAGCTGGGGCAACTGAAGCTTTCTTT	TRBV9	NA	TRBJ1-1	NA
CASSADRGRTDTQYF	TGTGCCAGCTCGGCGGACAGGGGGCGCACAGATACGCAGTATTTT	TRBV18	TRBD1	TRBJ2-3	once
CASSSGTIDYNEQFF	TGCGCCAGCAGCTCGGGAACTATTGACTACAATGAGCAGTTCTTC	TRBV5-1	NA	TRBJ2-1	few
CASSLSRDRVEYF	TGTGCCAGCAGCCTGTCCCGGGACAGGGTTGAGTACTTC	TRBV7-6	TRBD1	TRBJ2-7	NA
CASSPDRVKNEQFF	TGTGCCAGCAGCCCGGACAGGGTAAAGAATGAGCAGTTCTTC	TRBV6-4	TRBD1	TRBJ2-1	NA
CASGEDRVGEQYF	TGTGCCAGCGGGGAGGACAGGGTAGGTGAGCAGTACTTC	TRBV2	TRBD1	TRBJ2-7	NA
CAISGWTANTEAFF	TGTGCCATCAGTGGCTGGACAGCCAACACTGAAGCTTTCTTT	TRBV10-3	NA	TRBJ1-1	NA
CASSLGQGRTGELFF	TGTGCCAGCAGCTTAGGGCAGGGTCGCACCGGGGAGCTGTTTTTT	TRBV7-2	NA	TRBJ2-2	NA
CASSESLETQYF	TGTGCCAGCAGTGAATCCCTAGAGACCCAGTACTTC	TRBV2	NA	TRBJ2-5	NA
CSVALLAGSYNEQFF	TGCAGCGTTGCTTTACTAGCGGGTTCTTACAATGAGCAGTTCTTC	TRBV29-1	TRBD2	TRBJ2-1	NA
CASSLSTTNEKLFF	TGTGCCAGCAGCCTGAGTACAACTAATGAAAAACTGTTTTTT	TRBV7-9	NA	TRBJ1-4	NA
CASRTGLKETQYF	TGCGCCAGCAGGACAGGGTTAAAAGAGACCCAGTACTTC	TRBV5-1	TRBD1	TRBJ2-5	once
CASSLLVNDYTF	TGTGCCAGCAGTTTATTAGTTAACGACTACACCTTC	TRBV28	NA	TRBJ1-2	NA
CASSLTGPYGYTF	TGTGCCAGCAGTCTGACAGGGCCCTATGGCTACACCTTC	TRBV27	TRBD1	TRBJ1-2	NA
CASSLGGSRGEQFF	TGTGCCAGCAGCTTGGGGGGGTCCAGGGGTGAGCAGTTCTTC	TRBV5-4	NA	TRBJ2-1	NA
CASSYSTGGMSSTEAFF	TGTGCCAGCAGCTACTCGACAGGGGGCATGTCGAGTACTGAAGCTTTCTTT	TRBV11-3	TRBD1	TRBJ1-1	few
CASSSQVGNYEQYF	TGTGCCAGCAGCTCACAGGTCGGAAACTACGAGCAGTACTTC	TRBV9	NA	TRBJ2-7	once
CASSPRGYEQYF	TGTGCCAGCAGTCCCAGGGGCTACGAGCAGTACTTC	TRBV6-5	NA	TRBJ2-7	NA
CASSLALGTPYNEQFF	TGTGCCAGCAGCTTAGCGCTCGGGACTCCCTACAATGAGCAGTTCTTC	TRBV7-9	NA	TRBJ2-1	NA
CASSVLAGATDTQYF	TGTGCCAGCAGCGTGCTAGCGGGGGCCACAGATACGCAGTATTTT	TRBV5-5	TRBD2	TRBJ2-3	NA
CASSAQGSSNQPQHF	TGTGCCAGCAGTGCACAGGGGTCTAGCAATCAGCCCCAGCATTTT	TRBV6-5	TRBD1	TRBJ1-5	NA
CASTGRTGDAGELFF	TGCGCCAGCACGGGTAGGACAGGGGATGCCGGGGAGCTGTTTTTT	TRBV5-1	TRBD1	TRBJ2-2	NA
CASSHLGQAYGYTF	TGCGCCAGCAGCCACCTTGGACAGGCCTATGGCTACACCTTC	TRBV4-1	TRBD1	TRBJ1-2	NA
CASGSAGVNEKLFF	TGCGCCAGCGGATCGGCAGGGGTTAATGAAAAACTGTTTTTT	TRBV4-1	NA	TRBJ1-4	NA
CASTRLAVVDEQFF	TGTGCCAGCACCAGGCTAGCGGTGGTAGATGAGCAGTTCTTC	TRBV2	TRBD2	TRBJ2-1	NA
CASSITTGAGEKLFF	TGTGCCAGCAGTATAACCACAGGGGCTGGGGAAAAACTGTTTTTT	TRBV7-9	TRBD1	TRBJ1-4	NA
CSAGAGTEAFF	TGCAGTGCTGGGGCCGGGACTGAAGCTTTCTTT	TRBV20-1	NA	TRBJ1-1	once
CASSFTSVITGELFF	TGTGCCAGCAGCTTCACCAGTGTAATTACCGGGGAGCTGTTTTTT	TRBV7-6	NA	TRBJ2-2	NA
CASSASWSEGMSIEKLFF	TGTGCCAGCAGTGCCTCTTGGAGTGAGGGAATGTCAATTGAAAAACTGTTTTTT	TRBV6-1	NA	TRBJ1-4	NA
CASSSGLATETQYF	TGTGCCAGCAGCTCGGGACTAGCCACCGAGACCCAGTACTTC	TRBV7-2	TRBD2	TRBJ2-5	NA
CASSPTEPYYGYTF	TGTGCCAGCAGCCCGACAGAGCCTTACTATGGCTACACCTTC	TRBV11-2	NA	TRBJ1-2	NA
CASSLDRGSGNTIYF	TGTGCCAGCAGCCTTGACAGGGGCTCTGGAAACACCATATATTTT	TRBV7-3	TRBD1	TRBJ1-3	NA
CASSPLAGGAYEQYF	TGTGCCAGCAGCCCTCTAGCGGGGGGTGCCTACGAGCAGTACTTC	TRBV4-2	TRBD2	TRBJ2-7	NA
CASSLISGANTGELFF	TGCGCCAGCAGCTTAATCAGCGGGGCGAACACCGGGGAGCTGTTTTTT	TRBV5-1	TRBD2	TRBJ2-2	NA
CASSPRQGRNEQYF	TGTGCCAGCAGCCCAAGACAGGGGAGGAACGAGCAGTACTTC	TRBV11-2	TRBD1	TRBJ2-7	NA
CASSQPDRANGGELFF	TGCGCCAGCAGCCAACCCGACAGGGCTAACGGCGGGGAGCTGTTTTTT	TRBV4-1	TRBD1	TRBJ2-2	NA
CASSFGGVTDTQYF	TGTGCCAGCAGCTTCGGGGGGGTCACAGATACGCAGTATTTT	TRBV27	TRBD2	TRBJ2-3	NA
CASSQDRGSYNEQFF	TGTGCCAGCTCACAAGACAGGGGCTCCTACAATGAGCAGTTCTTC	TRBV18	TRBD1	TRBJ2-1	once
CASSREIYEQYF	TGTGCCAGCAGTAGGGAGATCTACGAGCAGTACTTC	TRBV6-1	NA	TRBJ2-7	NA
CASSVRAGPQAGEQFF	TGTGCCAGCAGCGTTAGGGCGGGTCCCCAGGCGGGTGAGCAGTTCTTC	TRBV9	NA	TRBJ2-1	NA
CASSFEGQGSSYEQYF	TGTGCCAGCAGTTTTGAGGGACAGGGAAGCTCCTACGAGCAGTACTTC	TRBV27	TRBD1	TRBJ2-7	NA
CASSQVGSGGLQETQYF	TGTGCCAGCAGCCAAGTGGGTAGCGGGGGGCTCCAAGAGACCCAGTACTTC	TRBV4-2	TRBD2	TRBJ2-5	NA
CASILGTALLTEAFF	TGTGCCAGCATCCTTGGGACTGCGCTCCTCACTGAAGCTTTCTTT	TRBV5-5	NA	TRBJ1-1	once